This T cell receptor beta chain was sequenced for a study of blood T cell repertoires in COVID-19. Study-wide background: COVID-19 samples collected from the United States, Italy and Spain covered acute and convalescent phases. In each case, the material was cDNA or gDNA derived from T cells, B-cell-depleted T cells, or PBMCs.

Authors' methods: Reference gene primer amplification gave estimated nucleated cell counts. Sequenced by immunoSEQ multiplex PCR; TCRdb stores in-frame clones only, minus some. That table gives V, J and clone size, and the DNA gave D and trimming. In the table there are over 100,000 clones, roughly 69% of which are singletons. V gave up 6 bases and J gave up 6 bases; unmatched junction bases: 8. The CDR3 length is 14 residues. The germline CDR1 and CDR2 sequences are SGHTA and FQGNSA. This clone was found a few times. This chain joins TRBV7-2 and TRBJ1-2, with 9 bases that match TRBD1. The specimen was peripheral blood. The clonotype comes from a woman aged 65 to 85 with acute or convalescent COVID-19. This CDR3 reads CASSDRTGVHGYTF. CDR3 DNA: TGTGCCAGCAGTGATAGGACAGGGGTGCATGGCTACACCTTC.